This T cell receptor (beta chain) was observed in a study of T cell repertoires in cytomegalovirus infection. Study as a whole: HLA-B-restricted CMV epitopes that are well studied were used alongside recently identified HLA-C-restricted ones. Matching HLA type, along with CMV infection, was indicated by public TCR beta signatures.

The V and J ends lost 3 bases and 7 bases respectively, with 21 bases between them. This CDR3 has 17 amino acids. Via MiXCR, TCRdb re-called the reads, giving one row per CDR3 protein. The data contain some 800,000 distinct CDR3 sequences, around 29% of them singletons. Study findings and constraints: Within the response measured ex vivo, HLA-C-restricted CMV-specific TCR beta clonotypes were dominant. Cumulated frequencies of public TCR beta families served to identify carriers of CMV plus the relevant HLA.

The table lists this clonotype with a few counts. Its antigen remains unidentified. The sequencing used cultured CD8+ T cells from PBMCs, collected from culture after CMV antigen stimulation. This rearrangement joins TRBV12-3 or TRBV12-4 to TRBJ1-4; D is possibly TRBD1 (6 bases). The source of this sequence is a human donor in good health (CMV status not recorded). Some clones in this sample may be carry-over from other donors' samples. The CDR3 region has the DNA TGTGCCAGCAGTTTTGGTTTCGCAGGGGCCCGGAGTGAAAAACTGTTTTTT. Protein sequence: CASSFGFAGARSEKLFF.